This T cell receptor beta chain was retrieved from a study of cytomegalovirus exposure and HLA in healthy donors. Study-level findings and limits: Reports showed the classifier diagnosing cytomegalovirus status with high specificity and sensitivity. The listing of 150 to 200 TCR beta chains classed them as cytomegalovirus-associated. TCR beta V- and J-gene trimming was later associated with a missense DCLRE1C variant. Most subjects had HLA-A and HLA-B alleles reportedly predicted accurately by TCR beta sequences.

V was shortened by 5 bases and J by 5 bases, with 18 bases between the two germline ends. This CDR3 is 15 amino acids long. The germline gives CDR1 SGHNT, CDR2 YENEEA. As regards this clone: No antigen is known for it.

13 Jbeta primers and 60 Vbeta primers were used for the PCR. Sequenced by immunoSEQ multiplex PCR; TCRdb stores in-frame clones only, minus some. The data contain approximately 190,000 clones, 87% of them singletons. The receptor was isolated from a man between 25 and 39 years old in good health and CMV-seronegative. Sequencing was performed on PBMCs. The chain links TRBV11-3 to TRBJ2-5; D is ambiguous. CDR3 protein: CASSVMYDKSETQYF. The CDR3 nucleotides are TGTGCCAGCAGCGTTATGTACGACAAGTCGGAGACCCAGTACTTC.